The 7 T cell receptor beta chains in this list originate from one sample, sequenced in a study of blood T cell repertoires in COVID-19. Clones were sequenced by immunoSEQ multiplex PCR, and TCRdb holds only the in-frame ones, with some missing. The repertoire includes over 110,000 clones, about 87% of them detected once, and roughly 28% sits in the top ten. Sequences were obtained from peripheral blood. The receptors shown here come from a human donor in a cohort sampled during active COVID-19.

CDR3 DNA sequence: TGTGCCAGTCGGAGCGGGGGGATAAATACGCAGTATTTT. Its protein product is CASRSGGINTQYF. This chain connects TRBV2 to TRBJ2-3; 9 bases agree with TRBD2. In germline, CDR1 is SNHLY, CDR2 FYNNEI. This CDR3 spans 13 amino acids. The V gene end was trimmed by 9 bases and the J gene end by 7 bases; junction bases not matched to a gene: 8.

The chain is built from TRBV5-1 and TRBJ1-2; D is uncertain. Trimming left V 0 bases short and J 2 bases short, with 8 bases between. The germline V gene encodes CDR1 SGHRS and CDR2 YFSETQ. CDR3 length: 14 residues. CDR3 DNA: TGCGCCAGCAGCTTGGCCGGAGAGAACTATGGCTACACCTTC. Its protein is CASSLAGENYGYTF.

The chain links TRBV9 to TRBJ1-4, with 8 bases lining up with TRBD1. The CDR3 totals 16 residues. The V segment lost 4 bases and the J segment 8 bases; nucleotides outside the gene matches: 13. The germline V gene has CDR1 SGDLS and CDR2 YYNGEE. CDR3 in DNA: TGTGCCAGCAGCCCAGGGGGGCTGGCAGGGGGCGAAAAACTGTTTTTT. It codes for CASSPGGLAGGEKLFF.

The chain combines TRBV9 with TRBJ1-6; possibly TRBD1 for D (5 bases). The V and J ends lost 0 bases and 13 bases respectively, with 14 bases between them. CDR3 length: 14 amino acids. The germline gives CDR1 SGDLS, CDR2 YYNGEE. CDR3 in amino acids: CASSVGQSPTPLHF. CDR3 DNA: TGTGCCAGCAGCGTAGGACAGTCCCCAACCCCCCTCCACTTT. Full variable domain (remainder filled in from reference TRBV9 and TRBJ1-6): DSGVTQTPKHLITATGQRVTLRCSPRSGDLSVYWYQQSLDQGLQFLIQYYNGEERAKGNILERFSAQQFPDLHSELNLSSLELGDSALYFCASSVGQSPTPLHFGNGTRLTVT.

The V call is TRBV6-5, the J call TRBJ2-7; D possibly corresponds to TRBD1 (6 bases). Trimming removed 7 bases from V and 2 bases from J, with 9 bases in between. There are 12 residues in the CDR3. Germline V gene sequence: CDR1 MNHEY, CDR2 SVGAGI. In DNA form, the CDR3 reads TGTGCCAGCATCGGACAGACCTACGAGCAGTACTTC. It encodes CASIGQTYEQYF.

The CDR3 loop is CASSSPGQGVETQYF. For the CDR3, the DNA is TGCGCCAGCAGCTCTCCGGGACAGGGTGTAGAGACCCAGTACTTC. The V and J genes are TRBV5-1 and TRBJ2-5, with 9 bases identical to TRBD1. CDR1 and CDR2 from the germline V gene are SGHRS and YFSETQ. Trimming at V came to 3 bases and at J to 4 bases, leaving 7 bases not matched to a gene. The length of the CDR3 is 15 residues.

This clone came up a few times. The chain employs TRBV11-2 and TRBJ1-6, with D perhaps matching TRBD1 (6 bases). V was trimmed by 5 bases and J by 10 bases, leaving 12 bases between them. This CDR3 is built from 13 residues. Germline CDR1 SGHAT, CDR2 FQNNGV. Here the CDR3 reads CASSRTGSSPLHF. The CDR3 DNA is TGTGCCAGCAGCCGTACAGGGTCCTCACCCCTCCACTTT.